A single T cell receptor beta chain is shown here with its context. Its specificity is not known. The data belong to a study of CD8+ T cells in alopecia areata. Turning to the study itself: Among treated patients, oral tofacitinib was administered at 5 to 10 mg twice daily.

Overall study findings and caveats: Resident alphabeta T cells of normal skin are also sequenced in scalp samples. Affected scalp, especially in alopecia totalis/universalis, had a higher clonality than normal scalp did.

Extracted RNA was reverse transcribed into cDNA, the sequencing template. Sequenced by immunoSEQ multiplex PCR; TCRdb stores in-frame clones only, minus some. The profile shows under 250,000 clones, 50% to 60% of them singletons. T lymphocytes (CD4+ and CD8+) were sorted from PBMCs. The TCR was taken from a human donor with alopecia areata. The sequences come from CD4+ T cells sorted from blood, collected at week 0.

The CDR3 reads CAWRSWSVNTEAFF. DNA for the CDR3: TGTGCCTGGAGATCTTGGTCGGTGAACACTGAAGCTTTCTTT. The gene calls are TRBV30 and TRBJ1-1; D ambiguous. The germline gives CDR1 GTSNPN, CDR2 SVGIG (reference sequence). V shed 3 bases and J shed 0 bases, with 11 bases lying between them. This CDR3 region has 14 residues.